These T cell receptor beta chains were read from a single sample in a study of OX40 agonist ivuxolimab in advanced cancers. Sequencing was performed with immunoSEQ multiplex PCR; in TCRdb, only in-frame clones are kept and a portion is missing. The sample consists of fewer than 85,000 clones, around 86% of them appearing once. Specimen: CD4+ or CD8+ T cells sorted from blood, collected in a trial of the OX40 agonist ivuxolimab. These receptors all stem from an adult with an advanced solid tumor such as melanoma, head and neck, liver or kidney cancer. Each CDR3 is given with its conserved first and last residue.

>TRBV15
CATSREGPGGGQTQYF
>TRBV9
CASSLGGGQETQYF
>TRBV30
CAWLPGRNSPLHF
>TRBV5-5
CASRSHGQGLGYGYTF
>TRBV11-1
CASSPTQNTEAFF
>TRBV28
CASSFPGQASEQYF
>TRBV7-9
CASSPWGGSGWEQYF
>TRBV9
CASSVGPSGSLYEQYF
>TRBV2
CASSEEEGTTQYF
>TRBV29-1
CSVGQGNTEAFF
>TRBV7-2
CASSFTGGAKDTQYF
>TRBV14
CASSHLDVSNEQFF
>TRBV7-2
CASSLRVPSGNTIYF
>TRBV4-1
CASSQGDRSNQPQHF
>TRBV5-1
CASSLVPPRTGGVETQYF
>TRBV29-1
CSVGGDTRGSPQHF
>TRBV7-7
CASSRGLASEQYF
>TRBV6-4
CASKRIAGVAYNEQFF
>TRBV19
CASSNWLGNTEAFF
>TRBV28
CASSFALGRPQHF
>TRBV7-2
CASSVSSKQYF
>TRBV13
CASSVGWENEQFF
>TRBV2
CASSELAGVSDTQYF
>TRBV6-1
CATTERQTYEQYF
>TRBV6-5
CASNQAGGAYEQYF
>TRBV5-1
CASSLSGRASEQYF
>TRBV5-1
CASSLFSAGNNEQFF
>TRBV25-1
CASSGRAGGYTDTQYF
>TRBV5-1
CASSLVADSSYEQYF
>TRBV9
CASSVVGGETQYF
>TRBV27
CASSMKVGETQYF
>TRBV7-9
CASSLVGLSQETQYF
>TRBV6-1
CASTSGPSNTEAFF
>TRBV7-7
CASSSGLVNEQFF
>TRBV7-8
CASSSGQFNQPQHF
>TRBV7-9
CASSSRGTTYEQYF
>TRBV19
CASSDRGTGELFF
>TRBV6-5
CASSYSTGHGGYTF
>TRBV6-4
CASSARTTDTQYF
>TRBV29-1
CSVGSSGSSYNEQFF
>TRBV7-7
CASSLVAGRTYNEQFF
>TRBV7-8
CASSRRSDQPQHF
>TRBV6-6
CASSFGTEAFF